This entry features one TCR beta chain sequence. Produced via immunoSEQ multiplex PCR; TCRdb's table is partial and in-frame only. This table holds roughly 31,000 clones, 90% found once. The entry originates in a study of blood T cell repertoires in COVID-19. CDR3 length: 14 amino acids. Germline assignment: CDR1 LNHDA and CDR2 SQIVND (reference sequence). Germline trimming cut 5 bases from V and 0 bases from J; bases unmatched to any gene: 4. The clonotype comes from a man in his sixties with active COVID-19. The chain combines TRBV19 with TRBJ2-7; 7 bases fit TRBD1. The material sequenced was peripheral blood. This chain's CDR3 is CASSLTGRSYEQYF. CDR3 DNA sequence: TGTGCCAGTAGTTTGACAGGGCGCTCCTACGAGCAGTACTTC.